The present T cell receptor (beta chain) was sequenced within a study of post-analysis software for immune sequencing data. Study findings and constraints: Comparison with controls showed significantly lower normalized Chao1 diversity in multiple sclerosis patients. The study found TRBV5-6, TRBV5-1 and TRBV20-1 among five or six TRBV segments more frequent in patients than controls.

Notes on this clonotype: Its antigen is still unknown.

Unique molecular identifiers had been added to the TCR beta cDNA libraries. MiXCR, run by TCRdb on the PCR reads, gives a single entry per CDR3 protein. Among about 540,000 distinct CDR3 sequences listed, roughly 34% were seen once. CDR1 is SGHRS, CDR2 YFSETQ, per germline. With 4 bases clipped from V and 3 bases from J, the junction kept 5 bases outside the gene matches. CDR3 length equals 14 residues. The specimen was blood. The chain employs TRBV5-1 and TRBJ1-2; 8 bases match TRBD1. The sequence derives from a girl younger than 18 with multiple sclerosis. CDR3 sequence: CASSPGQGHYGYTF. The CDR3 nucleotides are TGCGCCAGCAGCCCAGGACAGGGTCACTATGGCTACACCTTC.